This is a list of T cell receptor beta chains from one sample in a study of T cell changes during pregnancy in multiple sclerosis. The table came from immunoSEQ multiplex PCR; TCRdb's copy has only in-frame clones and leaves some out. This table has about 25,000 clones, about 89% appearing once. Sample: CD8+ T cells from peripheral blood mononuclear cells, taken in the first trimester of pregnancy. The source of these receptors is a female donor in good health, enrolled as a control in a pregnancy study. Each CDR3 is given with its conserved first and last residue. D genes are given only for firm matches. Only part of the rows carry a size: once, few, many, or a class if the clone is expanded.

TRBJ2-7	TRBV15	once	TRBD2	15	TGTGCCACCGCCTTACGCGGGAGTTTTTTAGGCGAGCAGTACTTC	CATALRGSFLGEQYF
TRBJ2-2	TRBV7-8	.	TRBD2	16	TGTGCCAGCAGCTTAGAGACGGGGGGGCTAAGCGGGGAGCTGTTTTTT	CASSLETGGLSGELFF
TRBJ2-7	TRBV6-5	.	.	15	TGTGCCAGCAGCCACCAGCAGGGTGCCTCCTACGAGCAGTACTTC	CASSHQQGASYEQYF
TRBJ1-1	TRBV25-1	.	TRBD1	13	TGTGCCAGCAGTGAGACAGGGTGGGCTGAAGCTTTCTTT	CASSETGWAEAFF
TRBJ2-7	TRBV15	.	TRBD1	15	TGTGCCACCAGCAGAGCCCGGACAGGGGCCTCTGGGCAGTACTTC	CATSRARTGASGQYF
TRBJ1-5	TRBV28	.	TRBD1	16	TGTGCCAGCGGAATCCGAGAGGACAGGGCGGGTCAGCCCCAGCATTTT	CASGIREDRAGQPQHF
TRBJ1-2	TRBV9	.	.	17	TGTGCCAGCAGCGGCTCCGGTGGGGGCGATTTTGGATATGGCTACACCTTC	CASSGSGGGDFGYGYTF
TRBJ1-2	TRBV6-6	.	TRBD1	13	TGTGCCGGAGCCAGGGGGTTTAACTATGGCTACACCTTC	CAGARGFNYGYTF
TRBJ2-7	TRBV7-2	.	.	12	TGTGCCAGCAGCCCTGGTGGGCCCGGGCAGTACTTC	CASSPGGPGQYF
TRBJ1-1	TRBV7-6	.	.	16	TGTGCCAGCAGCTTAGGGCCAGGGGTGGCCTTCACTGAAGCTTTCTTT	CASSLGPGVAFTEAFF
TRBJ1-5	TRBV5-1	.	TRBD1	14	TGCGCCAGCAAATCGGACAGGGTGGAGCAGCCCCAGCATTTT	CASKSDRVEQPQHF
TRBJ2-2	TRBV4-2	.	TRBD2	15	TGTGCCAGCAGCCAAGATAGCGGGAGCACCGGGGAGCTGTTTTTT	CASSQDSGSTGELFF
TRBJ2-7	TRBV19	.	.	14	TGTGCCAGTAGTCCCCGGACAGTTGCCTACGAGCAGTACTTC	CASSPRTVAYEQYF
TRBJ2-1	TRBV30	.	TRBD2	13	TGTGCCTGGTGCCTAGCGGAGTACAATGAGCAGTTCTTC	CAWCLAEYNEQFF
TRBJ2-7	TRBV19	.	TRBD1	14	TGTGCCAGTTCCCCGGGACAGGGACTTTACGAGCAGTACTTC	CASSPGQGLYEQYF
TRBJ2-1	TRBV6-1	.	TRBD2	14	TGTGCCAGCAGAAGACTAGCGGCCAACAATGAGCAGTTCTTC	CASRRLAANNEQFF
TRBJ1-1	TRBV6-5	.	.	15	TGTGCCAGCAGTTACAACGTAGGGGCGGACACTGAAGCTTTCTTT	CASSYNVGADTEAFF
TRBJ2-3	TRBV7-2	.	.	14	TGTGCCAGCAGCCAGTGGACGGGAGCCGATACGCAGTATTTT	CASSQWTGADTQYF
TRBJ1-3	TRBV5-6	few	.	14	TGTGCCAGCAGCTCTGGCTTCTCTGGAAACACCATATATTTT	CASSSGFSGNTIYF
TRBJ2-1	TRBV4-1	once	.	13	TGCGCCAGCAGCCAAGCCTACGAGGTTGAGCAGTTCTTC	CASSQAYEVEQFF
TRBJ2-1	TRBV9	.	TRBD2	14	TGTGCCAGCAGCGTTAGCGGGGATCACAATGAGCAGTTCTTC	CASSVSGDHNEQFF
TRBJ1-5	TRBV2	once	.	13	TGTGCCAGTGACCTTGGGGCATATCAGCCCCAGCATTTT	CASDLGAYQPQHF
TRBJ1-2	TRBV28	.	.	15	TGTGCCAGCAGTTTAGACAGCCCCTTTAACTATGGCTACACCTTC	CASSLDSPFNYGYTF
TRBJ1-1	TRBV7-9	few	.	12	TGTGCCAGCAGCAGAACCCCAGTTGAAGCTTTCTTT	CASSRTPVEAFF
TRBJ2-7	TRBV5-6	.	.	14	TGTGCCAGCAGCTTGGCGGCAGGGCGCACGGAGCAGTACTTC	CASSLAAGRTEQYF